What follows are 19 T cell receptor beta chains derived from one specimen sequenced in a study of spatial heterogeneity in lung cancer. From the 5' RACE reads, TCRdb called clonotypes with MiXCR, one entry per CDR3 protein. The sample includes approximately 100,000 distinct CDR3 sequences, roughly a fifth seen only once; the top ten take 20% to 25%. Documented time point: blood at routine non-recurrence follow-up after resection. This specimen was PBMCs, taken at follow-up. These receptors were collected from a male donor with early-stage non-small cell lung cancer.

This clonotype showed up just a few times. The rearrangement joins TRBV7-2 to TRBJ2-1, with D possibly being TRBD1 (5 bases). Trimming pared 4 bases from V and 3 bases from J, leaving 13 bases between. The CDR3 sequence is 15 residues long. CDR1 and CDR2 (germline): SGHTA, FQGNSA. This chain's CDR3 is CASSSQGSYYNEQFF. CDR3 nucleotides: TGTGCCAGCAGCTCCCAGGGATCTTACTACAATGAGCAGTTCTTC.

This clonotype has ten or more counts. The chain carries TRBV6-1 and TRBJ1-3; a weak D match, TRBD1 (5 bases). The CDR3 has 17 amino acids. The V end lost 4 bases, the J end lost 1 base, and 17 bases lay between the germline ends. Germline-derived CDR1 and CDR2 are MNHNS and SASEGT. The CDR3 nucleotides read TGTGCCAGCAGTGTTACTTCACCGGGACCTTCTGGAAACACCATATATTTT. As protein: CASSVTSPGPSGNTIYF.

The chain has TRBV10-3 and TRBJ2-3, with D unresolved. This CDR3 comprises 11 residues. CDR1 is ENHRY, CDR2 SYGVKD, per germline. Trimming cost V 1 base and J 5 bases, with 1 base left between them. CDR3 coding DNA: TGTGCCATCAGTGAGTTAGATACGCAGTATTTT. This translates into CAISELDTQYF.

This chain links TRBV20-1 with TRBJ2-1; D remains ambiguous. This CDR3 has 11 amino acids. CDR1 DFQATT and CDR2 SNEGSKA come from the germline V gene (reference sequence). The ends were cut back, 3 bases at V and 15 bases at J, with 15 bases in the middle. The CDR3: CSASPSPEPFF. For the CDR3, the DNA is TGCAGTGCTAGTCCTTCTCCCGAACCGTTCTTC.

A few counts support this clonotype. This chain uses TRBV20-1 with TRBJ2-3; the D gene is possibly TRBD1 (5 bases). This CDR3 has 14 residues. Germline CDR1 DFQATT, CDR2 SNEGSKA (reference sequence). V was trimmed by 4 bases and J by 4 bases, leaving 15 bases between them. The CDR3 protein is CSATQGLRADTQYF. The CDR3 nucleotides read TGCAGTGCTACTCAGGGTCTCAGGGCAGATACGCAGTATTTT.

This clonotype was observed a few times. This chain links TRBV29-1 with TRBJ1-2; D might be TRBD1 (5 bases). V gave up 2 bases and J gave up 4 bases, with 14 bases separating them. The CDR3 length is 14 residues. Germline CDR1 is SQVTM and CDR2 is ANQGSEA. The CDR3 sequence: CSVESGRRGYGYTF. The CDR3, as DNA: TGCAGCGTTGAATCGGGACGGCGGGGCTATGGCTACACCTTC.

The V and J genes are TRBV6-6 and TRBJ2-5; 12 bases line up with TRBD2. CDR1 MNHNY and CDR2 SVGAGI come from the germline V gene (reference sequence). The J segment lost 0 bases and the V segment lost 0 bases, leaving 5 bases of the junction unmatched. CDR3 size: 18 residues. The CDR3 protein is CASSYSGLAGGDQETQYF. DNA of the CDR3: TGTGCCAGCAGTTACTCGGGTCTAGCGGGGGGGGACCAAGAGACCCAGTACTTC.

The V and J genes are TRBV2 and TRBJ2-2; 8 nucleotides match TRBD2. The CDR3 loop spans 16 amino acids. CDR1 and CDR2 from the germline V gene are SNHLY and FYNNEI. Trimming took 5 bases from V and 0 from J; bases not matched to a gene: 5. For the CDR3, the DNA is TGTGCCAGCAGTTCAGCGGGAGCCGCGAACACCGGGGAGCTGTTTTTT. The encoded protein is CASSSAGAANTGELFF.

In this sample, this clonotype is medium-sized (0.01 to 0.1%). The chain links TRBV20-1 to TRBJ1-1, with D perhaps matching TRBD1 (6 bases). The V and J ends lost 2 bases and 9 bases respectively, with 13 bases between them. Per the germline V gene, CDR1 is DFQATT and CDR2 is SNEGSKA (reference sequence). This CDR3 has 12 amino acids. CDR3 DNA sequence: TGCAGTGCTAGACACCGACAGGCCAAAGCTTTCTTT. Protein sequence: CSARHRQAKAFF.

This clonotype has more than one count but fewer than ten. The genes are TRBV4-3 and TRBJ1-6; 11 nucleotides line up with TRBD1. V shed 6 bases and J 8 bases; nucleotides not matched to a gene: 3. CDR3 length: 14 amino acids. CDR1 LGHNA and CDR2 YSLEER come from the germline V gene. The CDR3 region has the DNA TGCGCCAGCAGACGGACAGGGGGCCATTCACCCCTCCACTTT. Translation: CASRRTGGHSPLHF.

V gene TRBV12-3 or TRBV12-4 combines with J gene TRBJ2-5; the D gene could be TRBD1 or TRBD2 (6 bases each). V was trimmed by 10 bases and J by 5 bases, leaving 20 bases between them. CDR3 length: 14 residues. Written as DNA, the CDR3 is TGTGCCACCTCGGGGGACACTGGACGGGAGACCCAGTACTTC. Its protein is CATSGDTGRETQYF.

This clonotype came up a few times. This rearrangement joins TRBV20-1 to TRBJ1-5; D might be TRBD1 (6 bases). This CDR3 comprises 14 residues. Trimming shortened V by 3 bases and J by 6 bases, and 15 bases separated the two germline ends. In germline, CDR1 is DFQATT, CDR2 SNEGSKA (reference sequence). CDR3 residues: CSASRPQGSQPQHF. CDR3 in DNA: TGCAGTGCTAGCCGCCCCCAGGGGAGTCAGCCCCAGCATTTT.

This clonotype came up a few times. The rearrangement uses TRBV20-1 and TRBJ1-1; possible D gene TRBD1, 5 bases. The V gene lost 7 bases and the J gene lost 11 bases, with 8 bases spanning the gap. CDR1 is DFQATT, CDR2 SNEGSKA, per germline (reference sequence). The CDR3 spans 8 residues. The CDR3 protein is CSGGDAFF. The CDR3 bases are TGCAGTGGAGGGGATGCTTTCTTT.

The rearrangement links TRBV20-1 to TRBJ2-1; D may be TRBD1 or TRBD2 (6 bases each). V dropped 4 bases and J dropped 5 bases, with 18 bases sitting between them. CDR1 and CDR2 (germline): DFQATT, SNEGSKA (reference sequence). CDR3 length equals 15 residues. As DNA, the CDR3 is TGCAGTGCTACAGATGGGGCAGGGGAGGACAATGAGCAGTTCTTC. Translated: CSATDGAGEDNEQFF.

The DNA for the CDR3 is TGTGCCAGCAGCTTGAGCAGCACAGGGGCTCAAGAGACCCAGTACTTC. It specifies CASSLSSTGAQETQYF. V is TRBV5-5 and J is TRBJ2-5; 7 nucleotides line up with TRBD1. The CDR3 spans 16 residues. From germline, CDR1 is SGHKS and CDR2 YYEKEE (reference sequence). Trimming cost V 1 base and J 2 bases; bases outside gene matches: 8. Drawing the rest from reference TRBV5-5 and TRBJ2-5, the complete variable domain is DAGVTQSPTHLIKTRGQQVTLRCSPISGHKSVSWYQQVLGQGPQFIFQYYEKEERGRGNFPDRFSARQFPNYSSELNVNALLLGDSALYLCASSLSSTGAQETQYFGPGTRLLVL.

This clonotype was counted between two and nine times. V and J are TRBV20-1 and TRBJ2-3; 10 bases match TRBD2. V lost 6 bases to trimming and J lost 1 base; unmatched junction nucleotides: 4. This CDR3 contains 14 residues. Germline assignment: CDR1 DFQATT and CDR2 SNEGSKA (reference sequence). The CDR3 loop is CSATTSGGTDTQYF. For the CDR3, the DNA is TGCAGTGCAACTACTAGCGGGGGCACAGATACGCAGTATTTT.

The chain carries TRBV5-1 and TRBJ1-1; 8 nucleotides line up with TRBD1. The CDR3 totals 15 residues. Germline CDR1 SGHRS, CDR2 YFSETQ. Trimming removed 0 bases from V and 10 bases from J; junction bases left unmatched: 11. The CDR3 bases are TGCGCCAGCAGCTTGGAGACAGGGGAGTTCGGTGGAGCTTTCTTT. Translating it yields CASSLETGEFGGAFF.

This clonotype showed up many times. This sequence joins TRBV29-1 and TRBJ1-1; D might be TRBD1 (6 bases). V dropped 2 bases and J dropped 1 base, with 8 bases sitting between them. Germline values: CDR1 SQVTM, CDR2 ANQGSEA. This CDR3 contains 13 residues. CDR3 region: CSVEKGQNTEAFF. The CDR3 DNA sequence: TGCAGCGTTGAAAAGGGACAGAACACTGAAGCTTTCTTT.

The CDR3 nucleotides are TGTGCCAGCAGCCCTACAGGTCGTACCGAGCAGTACTTC. Protein: CASSPTGRTEQYF. The chain carries TRBV7-9 and TRBJ2-7, with D perhaps TRBD1 (5 bases). Trimming removed 5 bases from V and 6 bases from J, with 14 bases in between. The CDR3 sequence is 13 residues long. Germline lookup yields CDR1 SEHNR and CDR2 FQNEAQ (reference sequence).